A single T cell receptor (beta chain) is shown here with its context. Methods used by the authors: By means of reference gene primer amplification, nucleated cell counts were estimated. The repertoire was sequenced with immunoSEQ multiplex PCR; TCRdb's copy has only in-frame clones and lacks some. V and J calls and clone size are copied from that table; D and trimming were computed from the DNA. The sample lists hundreds of thousands of clones; approximately 90% were seen once. These data are taken from a study of blood T cell repertoires in COVID-19. In the study overall: COVID-19 samples from acute and convalescent phases originated in the United States, Italy and Spain. Sample material is recorded as cDNA or gDNA derived from T cells, B-cell-depleted T cells, or PBMCs.

V dropped 4 bases and J dropped 7 bases, with 23 bases sitting between them. The CDR3 totals 16 residues. CDR1 SGDLS and CDR2 YYNGEE come from the germline V gene. The receptor's source is a woman aged 45-60 years with active or convalescent COVID-19. Sequencing input: peripheral blood. V and J are TRBV9 and TRBJ1-2; D might be TRBD1 (6 bases). CDR3 amino acids: CASSPQAFQGMGGYTF. For the CDR3, the DNA is TGTGCCAGCAGCCCTCAGGCGTTTCAGGGGATGGGTGGCTACACCTTC.